This entry describes one T cell receptor beta chain. This CDR3 is 13 amino acids long. The germline CDR1 and CDR2 sequences are MNHNS and SASEGT. V dropped 4 bases and J dropped 3 bases, with 10 bases sitting between them. Libraries were prepared by immunoSEQ multiplex PCR; TCRdb keeps only in-frame clonotypes and omits some of them. The table shows approximately 980,000 clones, with over 75% occurring only once. The source of the sample is a study of shared clonotypes between healthy human individuals. The chain couples TRBV6-1 to TRBJ2-7; D tentatively reads TRBD1 or TRBD2 (5 bases each). Specimen: memory CD4+ T cells sorted from blood. Subset specified: CD45RA-negative fraction. This clonotype was obtained from a young man in good health. The CDR3 nucleotides read TGTGCCAGCAGTGCGGGGCCGTTCTACGAGCAGTACTTC. Residues: CASSAGPFYEQYF.